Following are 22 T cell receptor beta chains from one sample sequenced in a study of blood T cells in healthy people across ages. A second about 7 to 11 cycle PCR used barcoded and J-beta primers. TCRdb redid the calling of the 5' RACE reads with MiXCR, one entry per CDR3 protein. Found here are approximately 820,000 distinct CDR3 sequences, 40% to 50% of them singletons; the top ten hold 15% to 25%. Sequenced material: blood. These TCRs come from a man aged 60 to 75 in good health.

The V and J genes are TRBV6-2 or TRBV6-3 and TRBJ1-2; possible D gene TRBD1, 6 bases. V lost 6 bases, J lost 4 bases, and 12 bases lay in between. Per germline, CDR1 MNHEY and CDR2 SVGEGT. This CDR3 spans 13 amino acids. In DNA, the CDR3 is TGTGCCAGCAGAAGACAGGCCCTCTATGGCTACACCTTC. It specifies CASRRQALYGYTF.

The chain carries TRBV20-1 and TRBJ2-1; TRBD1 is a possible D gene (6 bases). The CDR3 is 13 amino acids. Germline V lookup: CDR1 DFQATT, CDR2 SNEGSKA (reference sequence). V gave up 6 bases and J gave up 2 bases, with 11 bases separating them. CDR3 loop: CSAPQGAYNEQFF. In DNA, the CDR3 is TGCAGTGCCCCACAGGGAGCCTACAATGAGCAGTTCTTC.

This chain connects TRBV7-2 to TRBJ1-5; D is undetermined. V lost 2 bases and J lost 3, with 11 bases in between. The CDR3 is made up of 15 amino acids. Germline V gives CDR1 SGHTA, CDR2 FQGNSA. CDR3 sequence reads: CASSLTAESNQPQHF. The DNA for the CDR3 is TGTGCCAGCAGCTTAACGGCCGAGTCCAATCAGCCCCAGCATTTT.

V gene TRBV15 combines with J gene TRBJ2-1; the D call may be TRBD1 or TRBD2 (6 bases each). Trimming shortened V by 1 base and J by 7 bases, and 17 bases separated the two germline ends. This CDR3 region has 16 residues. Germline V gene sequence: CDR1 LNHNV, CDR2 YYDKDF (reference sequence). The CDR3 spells CATSRVGTGARNEQFF. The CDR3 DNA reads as TGTGCCACCAGCAGAGTGGGGACGGGGGCCAGGAATGAGCAGTTCTTC.

The CDR3 bases are TGCAGTGCAGTAGCGGGGGGCTCCTACAATGAGCAGTACTTC. Amino acid sequence: CSAVAGGSYNEQYF. The V call is TRBV20-1, the J call TRBJ2-5; TRBD2 agrees at 10 bases. Losses at the gene ends were 6 bases for V and 11 bases for J; bases not matched to a gene: 15. The CDR3 sequence is 14 residues long. CDR1 and CDR2 (germline): DFQATT, SNEGSKA (reference sequence).

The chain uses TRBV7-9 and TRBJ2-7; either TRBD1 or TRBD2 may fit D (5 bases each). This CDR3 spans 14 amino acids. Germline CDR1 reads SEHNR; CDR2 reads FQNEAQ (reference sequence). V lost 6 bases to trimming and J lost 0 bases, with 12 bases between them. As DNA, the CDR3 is TGTGCCAGCAGTCCCGGGGCCCCCTCCTACGAGCAGTACTTC. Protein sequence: CASSPGAPSYEQYF.

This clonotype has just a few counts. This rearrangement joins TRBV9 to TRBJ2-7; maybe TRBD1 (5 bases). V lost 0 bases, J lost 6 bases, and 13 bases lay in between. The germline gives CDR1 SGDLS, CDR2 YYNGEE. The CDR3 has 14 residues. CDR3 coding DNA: TGTGCCAGCAGCGTAGGAACAGGCCCCTCCGAGCAGTACTTC. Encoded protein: CASSVGTGPSEQYF.

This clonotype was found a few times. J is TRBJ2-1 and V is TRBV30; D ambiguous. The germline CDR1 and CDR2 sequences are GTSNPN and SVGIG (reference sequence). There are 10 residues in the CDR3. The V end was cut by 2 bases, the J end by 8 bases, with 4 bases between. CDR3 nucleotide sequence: TGTGCCTGGAGTCCCGATGAGCAGTTCTTC. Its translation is CAWSPDEQFF.

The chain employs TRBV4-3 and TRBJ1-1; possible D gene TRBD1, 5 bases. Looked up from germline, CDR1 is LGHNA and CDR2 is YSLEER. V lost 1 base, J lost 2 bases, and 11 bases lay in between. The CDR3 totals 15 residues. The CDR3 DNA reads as TGCGCCAGCAGCCAAGCGGAGGGGATTAACACTGAAGCTTTCTTT. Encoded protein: CASSQAEGINTEAFF.

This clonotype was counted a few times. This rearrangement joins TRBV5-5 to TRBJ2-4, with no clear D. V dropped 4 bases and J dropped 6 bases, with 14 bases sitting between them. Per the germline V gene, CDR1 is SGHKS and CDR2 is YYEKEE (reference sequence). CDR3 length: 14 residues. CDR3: CASSQPPPGNIQYF. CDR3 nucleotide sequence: TGTGCCAGCAGCCAACCCCCGCCTGGAAACATTCAGTACTTC.

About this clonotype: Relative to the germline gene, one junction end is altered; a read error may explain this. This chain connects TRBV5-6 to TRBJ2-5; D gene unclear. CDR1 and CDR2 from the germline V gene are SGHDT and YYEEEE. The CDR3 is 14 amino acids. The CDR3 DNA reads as TGTGCCGGCAGCTGGAGCCCGGCGGACCTGGGGCAGTACTTC. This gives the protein CAGSWSPADLGQYF.

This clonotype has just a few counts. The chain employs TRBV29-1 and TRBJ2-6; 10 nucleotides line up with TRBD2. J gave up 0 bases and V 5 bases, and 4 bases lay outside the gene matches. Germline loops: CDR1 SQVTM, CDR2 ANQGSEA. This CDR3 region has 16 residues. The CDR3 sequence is CSVLGTSDSGANVLTF. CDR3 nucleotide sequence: TGCAGCGTTTTGGGGACTAGCGACTCTGGGGCCAACGTCCTGACTTTC.

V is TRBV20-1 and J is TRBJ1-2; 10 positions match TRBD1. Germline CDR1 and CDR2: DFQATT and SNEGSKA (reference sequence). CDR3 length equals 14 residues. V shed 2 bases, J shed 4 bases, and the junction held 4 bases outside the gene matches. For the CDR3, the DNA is TGCAGTGCTAGATCCGGGACAGGGGTCTATGGCTACACCTTC. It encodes CSARSGTGVYGYTF.

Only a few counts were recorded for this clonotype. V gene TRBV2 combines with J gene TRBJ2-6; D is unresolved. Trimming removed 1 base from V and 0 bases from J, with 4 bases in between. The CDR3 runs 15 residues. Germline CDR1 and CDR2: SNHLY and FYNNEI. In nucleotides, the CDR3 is TGTGCCAGCAGTGAAGAGTACTCTGGGGCCAACGTCCTGACTTTC. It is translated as CASSEEYSGANVLTF.

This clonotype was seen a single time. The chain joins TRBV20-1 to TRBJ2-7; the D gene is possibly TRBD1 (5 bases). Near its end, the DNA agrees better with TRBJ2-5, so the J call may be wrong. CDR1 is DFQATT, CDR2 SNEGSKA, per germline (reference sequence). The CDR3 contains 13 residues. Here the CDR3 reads CSAMTETEETQYF. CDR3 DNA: TGCAGTGCGATGACCGAGACAGAAGAGACCCAGTACTTC.

The CDR3 DNA sequence: TGCGCCAGCAGCCCTAGGGCAGGGAGCACCGGGGAGCTGTTTTTT. This codes for CASSPRAGSTGELFF. The V call is TRBV5-1, the J call TRBJ2-2; tentatively, D is TRBD1 or TRBD2 (5 bases each). The CDR3 spans 15 residues. Between the trimmed V and J ends, which lost 4 bases and 4 bases, there was a span of 14 bases. Germline V gene sequence: CDR1 SGHRS, CDR2 YFSETQ.

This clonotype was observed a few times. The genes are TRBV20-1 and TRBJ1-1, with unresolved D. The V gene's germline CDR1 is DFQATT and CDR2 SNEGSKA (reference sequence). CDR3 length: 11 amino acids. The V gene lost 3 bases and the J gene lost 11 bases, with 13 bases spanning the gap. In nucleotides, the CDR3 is TGCAGTGCTAGGGATCCCCCTTGGGCTTTCTTT. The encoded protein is CSARDPPWAFF.

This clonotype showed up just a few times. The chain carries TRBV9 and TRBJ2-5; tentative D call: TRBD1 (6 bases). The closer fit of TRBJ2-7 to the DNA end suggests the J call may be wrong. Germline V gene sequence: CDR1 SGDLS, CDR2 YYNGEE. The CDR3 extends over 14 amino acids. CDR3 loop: CASSVGGGGNEQYF. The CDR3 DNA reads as TGTGCCAGCAGCGTAGGAGGTGGGGGCAACGAGCAGTACTTC.

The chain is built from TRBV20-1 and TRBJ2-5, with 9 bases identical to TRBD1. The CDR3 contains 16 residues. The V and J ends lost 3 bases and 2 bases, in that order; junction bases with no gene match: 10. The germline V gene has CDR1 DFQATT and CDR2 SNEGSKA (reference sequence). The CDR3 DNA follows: TGCAGTGCTAGGGTTATTAGGACAGGGGATCAAGAGACCCAGTACTTC. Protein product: CSARVIRTGDQETQYF.

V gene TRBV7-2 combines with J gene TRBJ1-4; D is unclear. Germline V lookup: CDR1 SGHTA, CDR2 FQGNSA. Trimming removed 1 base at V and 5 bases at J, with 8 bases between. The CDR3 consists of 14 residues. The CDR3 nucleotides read TGTGCCAGCAGCTTAGGGACTCAGAATGAAAAACTGTTTTTT. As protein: CASSLGTQNEKLFF.

CDR3 residues: CASSPSGTQYF. CDR3 DNA: TGTGCCAGCAGCCCCTCCGGGACCCAGTACTTC. The chain carries TRBV12-3 or TRBV12-4 and TRBJ2-7; D unresolved. TRBJ2-5 explains the end of the DNA better; the J call may be wrong. The CDR3 contains 11 residues.

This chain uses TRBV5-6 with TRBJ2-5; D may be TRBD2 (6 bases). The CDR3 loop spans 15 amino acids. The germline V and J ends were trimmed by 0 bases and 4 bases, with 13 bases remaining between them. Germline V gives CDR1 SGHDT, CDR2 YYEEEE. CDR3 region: CASSLALGGGETQYF. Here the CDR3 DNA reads TGTGCCAGCAGCTTGGCCCTGGGGGGTGGAGAGACCCAGTACTTC.